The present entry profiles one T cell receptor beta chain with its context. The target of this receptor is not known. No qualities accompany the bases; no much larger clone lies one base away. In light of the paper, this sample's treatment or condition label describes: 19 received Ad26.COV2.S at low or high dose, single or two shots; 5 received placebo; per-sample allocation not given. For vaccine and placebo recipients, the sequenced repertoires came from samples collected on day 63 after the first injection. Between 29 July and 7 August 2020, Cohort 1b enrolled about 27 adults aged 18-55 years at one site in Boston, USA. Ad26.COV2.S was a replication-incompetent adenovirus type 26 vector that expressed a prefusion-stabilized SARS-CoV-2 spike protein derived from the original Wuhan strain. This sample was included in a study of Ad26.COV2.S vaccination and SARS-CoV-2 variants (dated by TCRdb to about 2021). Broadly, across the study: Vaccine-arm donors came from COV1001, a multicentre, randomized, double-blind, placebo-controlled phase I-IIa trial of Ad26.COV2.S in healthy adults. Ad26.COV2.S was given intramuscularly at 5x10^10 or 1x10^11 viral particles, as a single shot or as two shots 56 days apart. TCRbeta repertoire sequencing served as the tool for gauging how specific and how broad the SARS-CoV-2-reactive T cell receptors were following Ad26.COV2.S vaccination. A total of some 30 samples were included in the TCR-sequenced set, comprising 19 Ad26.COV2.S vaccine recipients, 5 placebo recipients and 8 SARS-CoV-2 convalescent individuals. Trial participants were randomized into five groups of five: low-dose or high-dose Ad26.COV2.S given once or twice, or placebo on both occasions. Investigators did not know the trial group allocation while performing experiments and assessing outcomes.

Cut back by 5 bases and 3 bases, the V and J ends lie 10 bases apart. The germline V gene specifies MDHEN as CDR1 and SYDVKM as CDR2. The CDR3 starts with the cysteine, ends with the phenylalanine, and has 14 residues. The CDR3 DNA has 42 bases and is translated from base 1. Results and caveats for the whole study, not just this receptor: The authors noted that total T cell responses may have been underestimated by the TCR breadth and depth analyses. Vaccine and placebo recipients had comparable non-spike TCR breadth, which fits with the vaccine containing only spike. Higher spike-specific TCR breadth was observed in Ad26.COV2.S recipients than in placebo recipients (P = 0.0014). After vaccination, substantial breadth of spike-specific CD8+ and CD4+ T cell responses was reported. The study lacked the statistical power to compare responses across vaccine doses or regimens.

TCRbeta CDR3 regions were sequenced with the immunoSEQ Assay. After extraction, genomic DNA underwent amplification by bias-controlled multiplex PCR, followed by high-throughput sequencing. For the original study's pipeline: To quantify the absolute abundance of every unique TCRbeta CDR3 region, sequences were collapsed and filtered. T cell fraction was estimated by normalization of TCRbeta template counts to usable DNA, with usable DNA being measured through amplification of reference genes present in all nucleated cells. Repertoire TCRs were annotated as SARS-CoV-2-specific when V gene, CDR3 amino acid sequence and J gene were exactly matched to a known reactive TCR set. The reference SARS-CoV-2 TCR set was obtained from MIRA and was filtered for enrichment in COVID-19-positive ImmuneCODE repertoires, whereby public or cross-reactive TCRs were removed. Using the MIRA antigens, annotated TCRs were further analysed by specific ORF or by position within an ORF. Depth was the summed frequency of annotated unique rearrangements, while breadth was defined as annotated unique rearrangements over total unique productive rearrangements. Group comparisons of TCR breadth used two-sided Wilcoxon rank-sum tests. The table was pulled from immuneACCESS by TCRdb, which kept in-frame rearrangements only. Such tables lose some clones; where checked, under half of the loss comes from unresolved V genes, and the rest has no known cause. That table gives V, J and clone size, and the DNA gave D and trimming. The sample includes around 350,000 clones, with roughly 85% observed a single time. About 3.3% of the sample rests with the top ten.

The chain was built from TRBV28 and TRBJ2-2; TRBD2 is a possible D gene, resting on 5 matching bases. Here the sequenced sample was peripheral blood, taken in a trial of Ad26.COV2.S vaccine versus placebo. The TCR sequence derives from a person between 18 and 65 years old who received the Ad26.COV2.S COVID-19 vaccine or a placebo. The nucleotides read TGTGCCAGCAGTACTAGTGGTCACACCGGGGAGCTGTTTTTT. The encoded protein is CASSTSGHTGELFF. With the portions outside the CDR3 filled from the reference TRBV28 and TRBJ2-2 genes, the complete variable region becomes DVKVTQSSRYLVKRTGEKVFLECVQDMDHENMFWYRQDPGLGLRLIYFSYDVKMKEKGDIPEGYSVSREKKERFSLILESASTNQTSMYLCASSTSGHTGELFFGEGSRLTVL.